This T cell receptor beta chain came from a study of blood T cell repertoires in COVID-19. This CDR3 contains 18 residues. The ends lost 5 bases at V and 8 bases at J; junction bases unmatched: 19. CDR1 and CDR2 from the germline V gene are SGHTA and FQGNSA. Per the original data handling: Counts of nucleated cells, estimated from reference gene primer amplification, were obtained. The protocol was immunoSEQ multiplex PCR, while the TCRdb copy is restricted to in-frame clones and leaves out a portion. V, J and clone size are those of that table, while D and trimming were read from the DNA. The top ten hold 0.77% of the sample, which has about 170,000 clones, around nine tenths seen once.

This clonotype was obtained from a woman aged 18-29 years who had recovered from COVID-19. The chain uses TRBV7-2 and TRBJ2-1, with TRBD2 identical over 9 bases. The sample was PBMCs or T cells enriched from blood (not recorded which). The CDR3 reads CASSAIVGREGLQDEQFF. The CDR3 DNA reads TGTGCCAGCAGCGCCATAGTCGGGCGGGAGGGCCTTCAGGATGAGCAGTTCTTC. The whole variable domain, remainder taken from reference TRBV7-2 and TRBJ2-1, is GAGVSQSPSNKVTEKGKDVELRCDPISGHTALYWYRQSLGQGLEFLIYFQGNSAPDKSGLPSDRFSAERTGGSVSTLTIQRTQQEDSAVYLCASSAIVGREGLQDEQFFGPGTRLTVL.